This is a list of T cell receptor beta chains from one sample in a study of blood T cell repertoires in COVID-19. Repertoires were generated with immunoSEQ multiplex PCR, while TCRdb's copy carries only in-frame clones and drops some. The sample lists 200,000 to 250,000 clones, around 89% occurring once. Sequencing used PBMCs or T cells enriched from blood (not recorded which). The receptors here all came from a woman between 25 and 40 years old who had recovered from COVID-19. The CDR3 runs from the conserved cysteine through the conserved F or W. A D gene is named only where the DNA matches it firmly. Clone size is not always given. Where it is, it says once, few, many or a class for expanded clones.

TRBV5-1	TRBD2	TRBJ2-1	.	TGCGCCAGCAGCTTACGGACTAGCGGGGGGAGCTTCGACAATGAGCAGTTCTTC	CASSLRTSGGSFDNEQFF
TRBV5-5	TRBD1	TRBJ2-2	.	TGTGCCAGCAGCGCCGGGACAGTCACCGGGGAGCTGTTTTTT	CASSAGTVTGELFF
TRBV6-5	TRBD2	TRBJ2-7	.	TGTGCCAGCAGCTCCGGGACTAACTCCTACGAGCAGTACTTC	CASSSGTNSYEQYF
TRBV7-8	TRBD2	TRBJ2-2	.	TGTGCCAGCAGCTTAGTTCAGCGGGGGGCGAACACCGGGGAGCTGTTTTTT	CASSLVQRGANTGELFF
TRBV7-8	.	TRBJ2-7	.	TGTGCCAGCAGCCTAGGACAGTACTCCTACGAGCAGTACTTC	CASSLGQYSYEQYF
TRBV3-1/TRBV3-2	TRBD2	TRBJ2-3	.	TGTGCCAGCAGCCAAGATCCTAGCGGGGACACAGATACGCAGTATTTT	CASSQDPSGDTDTQYF
TRBV3-1/TRBV3-2	TRBD2	TRBJ2-1	.	TGTGCCAGCAGCCAAGATAGCGGGGGGGCTAGGAATGAGCAGTTCTTC	CASSQDSGGARNEQFF
TRBV7-2	TRBD1	TRBJ2-7	few	TGTGCCAGCAGGGACAGGGTGACCTACGAGCAGTACTTC	CASRDRVTYEQYF
TRBV7-9	TRBD1	TRBJ1-2	.	TGTGCCAGCAGCTTTTCCACGGGACAGGCAATCTATGGCTACACCTTC	CASSFSTGQAIYGYTF
TRBV10-3	.	TRBJ2-4	few	TGTGCCATCAGTGAGTCCACAGCTATAGCCAAAAACATTCAGTACTTC	CAISESTAIAKNIQYF
TRBV9	TRBD1	TRBJ1-1	.	TGTGCCAGCAGCGTTAGACAGGGGGACACTGAAGCTTTCTTT	CASSVRQGDTEAFF
TRBV6-2/TRBV6-3	.	TRBJ2-3	.	TGTGCCAGCAGTTACTCGAGCCGTCCTACGCAGTATTTT	CASSYSSRPTQYF
TRBV18	.	TRBJ1-1	few	TGTGCCAGCTCACCAGGTCAGGGGCCCGACACTGAAGCTTTCTTT	CASSPGQGPDTEAFF
TRBV18	.	TRBJ2-5	.	TGTGCCAGCTCACCACCGCGCGAGACCCAGTACTTC	CASSPPRETQYF
TRBV5-1	.	TRBJ2-5	.	TGCGCCAGCAGCTTGAGCCCCCAAGAGACCCAGTACTTC	CASSLSPQETQYF
TRBV3-1/TRBV3-2	TRBD1	TRBJ1-4	.	TGTGCCAGCAGCCAAGGGACAGGGGGGGAAAAACTGTTTTTT	CASSQGTGGEKLFF
TRBV3-1/TRBV3-2	TRBD2	TRBJ2-7	.	TGTGCCAGCAGCTCCCGACTAGCGGGTCCCTACGAGCAGTACTTC	CASSSRLAGPYEQYF
TRBV9	TRBD1	TRBJ2-5	once	TGTGCCAGCAGCGTCAATACCGGGACAGGGGAGACCCAGTACTTC	CASSVNTGTGETQYF
TRBV11-3	.	TRBJ2-5	.	TGTGCCAGCAGCTTAGGACTCCAAGAGACCCAGTACTTC	CASSLGLQETQYF
TRBV9	TRBD1	TRBJ2-1	once	TGTGCCAGCAGCGCCTTAGGAGATGACAGGGGGCAGTTCTTC	CASSALGDDRGQFF
TRBV6-5	.	TRBJ2-7	.	TGTGCCAGCACCCCCTCGGGGTTGGGTTTTTACGAGCAGTACTTC	CASTPSGLGFYEQYF
TRBV5-1	.	TRBJ1-1	.	TGCGCCAGCAGCTTGGTAGGACAAGAGAACACTGAAGCTTTCTTT	CASSLVGQENTEAFF
TRBV11-3	.	TRBJ2-2	.	TGTGCCAGCAGCTTAACCTTGAGCACGAAAGCAGGGGAGCTGTTTTTT	CASSLTLSTKAGELFF
TRBV5-4	.	TRBJ1-1	.	TGTGCCAGCAGCTCCAGACAGAAAGCTTTCTTT	CASSSRQKAFF
TRBV7-9	TRBD1	TRBJ2-7	.	TGTGCCAGCAGCCCCGGGACAGGACCCTACGAGCAGTACTTC	CASSPGTGPYEQYF
TRBV5-4	TRBD1	TRBJ2-3	.	TGTGCCAGCAGCTCGGGTAGGGACAGGGCAAGCACAGATACGCAGTATTTT	CASSSGRDRASTDTQYF
TRBV4-3	.	TRBJ1-1	.	TGCGCCAGCAGCCAAGCCGGGTCCTTGAACACTGAAGCTTTCTTT	CASSQAGSLNTEAFF
TRBV12-3/TRBV12-4	.	TRBJ2-1	.	TGTGCCAGCAGTCCCGAACCCAGGCATGAGCAGTTCTTC	CASSPEPRHEQFF
TRBV6-5	.	TRBJ1-2	.	TGTGCCAGCTGGGCAGGGTTAGGCGATGGCTACACCTTC	CASWAGLGDGYTF
TRBV27	.	TRBJ1-3	.	TGTGCCAGCAGGTCCGGGGGGGGTGGAGTAGGAAACACCATATATTTT	CASRSGGGGVGNTIYF
TRBV3-1/TRBV3-2	.	TRBJ1-2	.	TGTGCCAGCAGCCACCGGACAGCTAACTATGGCTACACCTTC	CASSHRTANYGYTF
TRBV7-2	.	TRBJ2-3	.	TGTGCCAGCAGCCGGGACTTTAGCACAGATACGCAGTATTTT	CASSRDFSTDTQYF
TRBV29-1	.	TRBJ2-7	.	TGCAGCGTTGGGGGGGACTCCTACGAGCAGTACTTC	CSVGGDSYEQYF
TRBV10-3	.	TRBJ1-6	.	TGTGCCATCAGGAGACAGAGTAATAATTCACCCCTCCACTTT	CAIRRQSNNSPLHF
TRBV10-3	.	TRBJ1-1	.	TGTGCCATCACACAGACCCTGGACACTGAAGCTTTCTTT	CAITQTLDTEAFF
TRBV7-9	TRBD1	TRBJ2-7	.	TGTGCCAGCAGCTACCCGGGACAGGCCGCCTACGAGCAGTACTTC	CASSYPGQAAYEQYF
TRBV5-5	TRBD2	TRBJ2-5	once	TGTGCCAGCATCCAAAATTGGGGACTAGCGGAAGAGACCCAGTACTTC	CASIQNWGLAEETQYF
TRBV14	TRBD1	TRBJ2-7	.	TGTGCCAGCAGCCAATTCATAACAGGGGACGAGCAGTACTTC	CASSQFITGDEQYF
TRBV3-1/TRBV3-2	TRBD2	TRBJ2-5	.	TGTGCCAGCAGCCAAGATGCTAGCGGTGAGACCCAGTACTTC	CASSQDASGETQYF
TRBV6-5	TRBD1	TRBJ1-2	.	TGTGCCAGCAGACGGACAGGCTATGGCTACACCTTC	CASRRTGYGYTF
TRBV19	TRBD2	TRBJ2-7	.	TGTGCCAGTAGTATCGGACTAGTAAGGGTATACGAGCAGTACTTC	CASSIGLVRVYEQYF
TRBV19	.	TRBJ1-1	.	TGTGCCAGTAGTCTCGCGGGGGCCGGGGGGGCTTTCTTT	CASSLAGAGGAFF
TRBV6-5	TRBD1	TRBJ1-1	.	TGTGCCAGCAGGAATAACAGGGGAGGGAACACTGAAGCTTTCTTT	CASRNNRGGNTEAFF
TRBV5-4	TRBD2	TRBJ2-5	.	TGTGCCAGCAGCTTGGTGGCTAGCGGGTCGGAGACCCAGTACTTC	CASSLVASGSETQYF
TRBV21-1	.	TRBJ2-7	.	TGTGCCAGCAGCAATGGCAGGGACTACGAGCAGTACTTC	CASSNGRDYEQYF
TRBV11-2	TRBD1	TRBJ1-6	.	TGTGCCAGCAGCACGGGGACAGGGGTCTCACCCCTCCACTTT	CASSTGTGVSPLHF
TRBV7-7	.	TRBJ1-1	.	TGTGCTAGCAGCCAGGGGCTTGGCACTGAAGCTTTCTTT	CASSQGLGTEAFF
TRBV10-2	.	TRBJ2-5	.	TGCGCCAGCAGTGATACAGCTATTCAAGAGACCCAGTACTTC	CASSDTAIQETQYF
TRBV23-1	.	TRBJ1-3	.	TGCGCCAGCAGTCAATCTCAGGGGACCTCTGGAAACACCATATATTTT	CASSQSQGTSGNTIYF
TRBV3-1/TRBV3-2	.	TRBJ1-1	.	TGTGCCAGCAGCCAAGTTAGGAACACTGAAGCTTTCTTT	CASSQVRNTEAFF